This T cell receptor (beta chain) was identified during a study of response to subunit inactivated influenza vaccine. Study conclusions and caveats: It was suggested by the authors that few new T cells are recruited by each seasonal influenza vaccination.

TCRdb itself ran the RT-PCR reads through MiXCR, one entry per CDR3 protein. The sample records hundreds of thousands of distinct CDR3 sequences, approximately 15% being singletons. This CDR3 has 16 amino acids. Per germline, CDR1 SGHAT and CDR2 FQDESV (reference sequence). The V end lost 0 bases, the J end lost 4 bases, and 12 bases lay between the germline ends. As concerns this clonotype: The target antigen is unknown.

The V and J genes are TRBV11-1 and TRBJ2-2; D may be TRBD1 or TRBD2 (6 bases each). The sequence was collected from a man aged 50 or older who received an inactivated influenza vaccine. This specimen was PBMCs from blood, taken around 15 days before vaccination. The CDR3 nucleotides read TGTGCCAGCAGCTTAGCCCGGGGGCTGGGCACCGGGGAGCTGTTTTTT. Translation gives CASSLARGLGTGELFF.